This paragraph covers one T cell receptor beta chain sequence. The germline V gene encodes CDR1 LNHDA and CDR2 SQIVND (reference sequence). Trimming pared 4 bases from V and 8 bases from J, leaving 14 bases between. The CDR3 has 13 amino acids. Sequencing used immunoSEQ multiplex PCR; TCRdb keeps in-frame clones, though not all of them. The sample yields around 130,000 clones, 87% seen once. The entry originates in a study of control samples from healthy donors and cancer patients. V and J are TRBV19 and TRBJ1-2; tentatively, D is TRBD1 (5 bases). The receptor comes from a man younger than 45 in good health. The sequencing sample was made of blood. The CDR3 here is CASSRDERDGYTF. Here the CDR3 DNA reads TGTGCCAGTAGTAGAGACGAAAGGGACGGCTACACCTTC.